These T cell receptor beta chains were read from a single sample in a study of graft-versus-host responses after intestinal transplantation. No antigen has been identified for these receptors. Only in-frame clones appear in the TCRdb table, and some are missing; sequencing was by immunoSEQ multiplex PCR. The data show some 100,000 clones, roughly 90% seen once. The sequences come from unstimulated CD8+ T cells sorted from spleen or lymph node cells, collected before transplant. The origin of the receptors is a human donor who was the organ donor for an intestinal transplant. Each CDR3 is given with its conserved first and last residue.

CDR3 protein: CASSHVGKGYEQYF
V gene: TRBV14
CDR3 length: 14
J gene: TRBJ2-7

CDR3 protein: CASSIIGGYYEQYF
V gene: TRBV5-1
CDR3 length: 14
J gene: TRBJ2-7

CDR3 protein: CASSGVGNTEAFF
V gene: TRBV5-4
CDR3 length: 13
J gene: TRBJ1-1

CDR3 protein: CASSPTSARTDTQYF
V gene: TRBV18
CDR3 length: 15
J gene: TRBJ2-3

CDR3 protein: CASSGTGGVYSNQPQHF
V gene: TRBV6-1
CDR3 length: 17
J gene: TRBJ1-5

CDR3 protein: CASSLGLSGGAYEQYF
V gene: TRBV5-6
CDR3 length: 16
J gene: TRBJ2-7

CDR3 protein: CASSVGLAGYEQYF
V gene: TRBV2
CDR3 length: 14
J gene: TRBJ2-7

CDR3 protein: CASSAAGTSGRNEQFF
V gene: TRBV9
CDR3 length: 16
J gene: TRBJ2-1

CDR3 protein: CASSPTAGVKNNEQFF
V gene: TRBV18
CDR3 length: 16
J gene: TRBJ2-1

CDR3 protein: CASIGYRSFWSNQPQHF
V gene: TRBV5-1
CDR3 length: 17
J gene: TRBJ1-5

CDR3 protein: CASSLRGQVNEQFF
V gene: TRBV27
CDR3 length: 14
J gene: TRBJ2-1

CDR3 protein: CASSVGRGDGYTF
V gene: TRBV9
CDR3 length: 13
J gene: TRBJ1-2

CDR3 protein: CASSIDWTRFYEQYF
V gene: TRBV19
CDR3 length: 15
J gene: TRBJ2-7

CDR3 protein: CASSWLAGVFYEQFF
V gene: TRBV6-5
CDR3 length: 15
J gene: TRBJ2-1

CDR3 protein: CASRATGMNEQFF
V gene: TRBV6-5
CDR3 length: 13
J gene: TRBJ2-1

CDR3 protein: CASSLVRPSGRFREQFF
V gene: TRBV11-2
CDR3 length: 17
J gene: TRBJ2-1